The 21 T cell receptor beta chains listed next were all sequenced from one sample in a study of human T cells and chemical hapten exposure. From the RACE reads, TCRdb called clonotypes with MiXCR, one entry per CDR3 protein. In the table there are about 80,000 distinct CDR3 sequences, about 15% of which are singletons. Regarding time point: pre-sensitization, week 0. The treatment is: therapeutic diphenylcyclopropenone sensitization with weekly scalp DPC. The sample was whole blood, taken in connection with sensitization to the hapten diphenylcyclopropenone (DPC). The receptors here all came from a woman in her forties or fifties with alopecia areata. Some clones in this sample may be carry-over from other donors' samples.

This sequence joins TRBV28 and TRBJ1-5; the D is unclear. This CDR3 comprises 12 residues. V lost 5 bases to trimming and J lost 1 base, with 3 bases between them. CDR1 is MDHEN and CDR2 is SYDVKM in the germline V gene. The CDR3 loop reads CASSTSNQPQHF. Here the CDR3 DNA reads TGTGCCAGCAGTACCAGCAATCAGCCCCAGCATTTT.

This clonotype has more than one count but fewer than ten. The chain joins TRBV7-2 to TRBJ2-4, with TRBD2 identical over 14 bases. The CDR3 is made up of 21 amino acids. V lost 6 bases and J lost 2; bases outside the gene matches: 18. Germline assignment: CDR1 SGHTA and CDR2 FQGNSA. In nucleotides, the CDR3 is TGTGCCAGCAGTCAAGCGTTTTTCGGGACTAGCGGGAGTATTTCCAAAAACATTCAGTACTTC. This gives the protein CASSQAFFGTSGSISKNIQYF.

CDR3 DNA: TGTGCCAGCAGCCCTGGGCAGGAGCGAGGCTACACCTTC. It specifies CASSPGQERGYTF. The V and J genes are TRBV3-1 and TRBJ1-2; D ambiguous. The CDR3 is 13 amino acids. CDR1 LGHDT and CDR2 YNNKEL come from the germline V gene (reference sequence). V was trimmed by 4 bases and J by 8 bases, leaving 14 bases between them.

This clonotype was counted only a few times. The CDR3 loop reads CASSLQRALYNEQFF. DNA of the CDR3: TGTGCCAGCAGTTTACAGCGAGCGCTCTACAATGAGCAGTTCTTC. This sequence joins TRBV28 and TRBJ2-1; no clear D. In germline, CDR1 is MDHEN, CDR2 SYDVKM. CDR3 length: 15 amino acids. V was trimmed by 2 bases and J by 3 bases, leaving 11 bases between them.

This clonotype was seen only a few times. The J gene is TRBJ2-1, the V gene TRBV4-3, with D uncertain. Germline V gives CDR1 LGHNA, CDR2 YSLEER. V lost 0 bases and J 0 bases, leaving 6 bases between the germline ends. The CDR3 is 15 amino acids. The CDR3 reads CASSQDASSYNEQFF. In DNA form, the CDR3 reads TGCGCCAGCAGCCAAGATGCCAGCTCCTACAATGAGCAGTTCTTC.

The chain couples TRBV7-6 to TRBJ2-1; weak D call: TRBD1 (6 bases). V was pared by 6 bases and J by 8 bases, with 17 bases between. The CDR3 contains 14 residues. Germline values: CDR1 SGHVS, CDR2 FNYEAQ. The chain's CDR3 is CASSQNGQHYEQFF. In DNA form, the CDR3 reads TGTGCCAGCAGTCAAAACGGACAGCACTATGAGCAGTTCTTC.

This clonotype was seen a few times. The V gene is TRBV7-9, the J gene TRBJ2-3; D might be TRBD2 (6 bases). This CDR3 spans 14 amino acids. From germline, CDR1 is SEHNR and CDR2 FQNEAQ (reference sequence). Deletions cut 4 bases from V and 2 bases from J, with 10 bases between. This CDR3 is CASSWDLFTDTQYF. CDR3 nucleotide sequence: TGTGCCAGCAGCTGGGACTTGTTCACAGATACGCAGTATTTT.

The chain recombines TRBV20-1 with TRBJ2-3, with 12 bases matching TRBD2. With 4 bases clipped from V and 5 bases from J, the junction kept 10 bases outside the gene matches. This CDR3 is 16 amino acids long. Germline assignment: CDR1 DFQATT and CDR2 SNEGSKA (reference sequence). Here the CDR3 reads CSATRGLAGSGDTQYF. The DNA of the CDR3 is TGCAGTGCTACCCGAGGACTAGCGGGATCGGGAGATACGCAGTATTTT.

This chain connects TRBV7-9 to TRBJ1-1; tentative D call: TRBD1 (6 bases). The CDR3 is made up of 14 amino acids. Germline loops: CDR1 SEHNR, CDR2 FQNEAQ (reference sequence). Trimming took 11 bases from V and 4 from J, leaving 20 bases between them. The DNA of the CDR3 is TGTGCCTCCGCTCTGGGGGGCGGAGGCACTGAAGCTTTCTTT. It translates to CASALGGGGTEAFF. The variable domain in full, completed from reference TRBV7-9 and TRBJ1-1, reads DTGVSQNPRHKITKRGQNVTFRCDPISEHNRLYWYRQTLGQGPEFLTYFQNEAQLEKSRLLSDRFSAERPKGSFSTLEIQRTEQGDSAMYLCASALGGGGTEAFFGQGTRLTVV.

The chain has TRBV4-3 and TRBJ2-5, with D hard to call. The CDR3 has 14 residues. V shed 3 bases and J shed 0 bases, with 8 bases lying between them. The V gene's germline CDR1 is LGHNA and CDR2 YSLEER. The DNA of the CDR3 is TGCGCCAGCAGCCATGGACGAAACCAAGAGACCCAGTACTTC. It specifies CASSHGRNQETQYF.

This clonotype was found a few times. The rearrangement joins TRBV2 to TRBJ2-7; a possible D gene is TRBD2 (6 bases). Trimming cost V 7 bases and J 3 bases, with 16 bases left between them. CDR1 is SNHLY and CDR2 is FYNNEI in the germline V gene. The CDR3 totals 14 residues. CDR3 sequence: CASKISRGGYEQYF. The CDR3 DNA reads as TGTGCCAGCAAGATCTCTCGGGGAGGCTACGAGCAGTACTTC.

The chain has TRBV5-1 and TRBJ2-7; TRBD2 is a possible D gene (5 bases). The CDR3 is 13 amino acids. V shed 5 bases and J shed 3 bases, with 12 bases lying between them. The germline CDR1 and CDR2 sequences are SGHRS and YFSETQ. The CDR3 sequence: CASRGRLNYEQYF. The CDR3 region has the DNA TGCGCCAGCAGAGGGAGATTAAACTACGAGCAGTACTTC. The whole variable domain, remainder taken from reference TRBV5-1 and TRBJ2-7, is KAGVTQTPRYLIKTRGQQVTLSCSPISGHRSVSWYQQTPGQGLQFLFEYFSETQRNKGNFPGRFSGRQFSNSRSEMNVSTLELGDSALYLCASRGRLNYEQYFGPGTRLTVT.

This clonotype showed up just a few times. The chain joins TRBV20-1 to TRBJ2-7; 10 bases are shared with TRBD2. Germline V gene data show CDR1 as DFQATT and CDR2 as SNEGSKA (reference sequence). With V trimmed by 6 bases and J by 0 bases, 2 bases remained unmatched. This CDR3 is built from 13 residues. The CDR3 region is CSAPSGSSYEQYF. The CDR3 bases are TGCAGTGCGCCTAGCGGGAGCTCCTACGAGCAGTACTTC.

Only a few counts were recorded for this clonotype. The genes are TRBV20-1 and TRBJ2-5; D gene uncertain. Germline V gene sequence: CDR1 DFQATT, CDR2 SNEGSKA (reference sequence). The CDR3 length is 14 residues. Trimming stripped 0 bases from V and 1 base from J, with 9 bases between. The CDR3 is CSARDGRSQETQYF. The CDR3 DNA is TGCAGTGCTAGAGACGGAAGGAGCCAAGAGACCCAGTACTTC.

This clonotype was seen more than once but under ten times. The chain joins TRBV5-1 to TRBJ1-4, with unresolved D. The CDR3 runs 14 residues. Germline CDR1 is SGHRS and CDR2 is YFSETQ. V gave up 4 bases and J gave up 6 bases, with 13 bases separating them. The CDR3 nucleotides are TGCGCCAGCAGCACGTATGGCGGGGATGAAAAACTGTTTTTT. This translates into CASSTYGGDEKLFF.

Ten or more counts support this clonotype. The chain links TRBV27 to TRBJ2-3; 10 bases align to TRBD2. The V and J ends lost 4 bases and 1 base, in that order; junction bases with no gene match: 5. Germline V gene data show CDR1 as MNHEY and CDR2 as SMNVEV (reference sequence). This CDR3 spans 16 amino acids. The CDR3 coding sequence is TGTGCCAGCAGTTCCCCTAGCGGGAGTGGCACAGATACGCAGTATTTT. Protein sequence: CASSSPSGSGTDTQYF.

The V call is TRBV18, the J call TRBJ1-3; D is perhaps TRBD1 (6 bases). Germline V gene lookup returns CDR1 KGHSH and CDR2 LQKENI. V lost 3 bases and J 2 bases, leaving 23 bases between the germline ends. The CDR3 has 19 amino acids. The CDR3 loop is CASSPLRQGNRRAGNTIYF. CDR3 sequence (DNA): TGTGCCAGCTCACCGTTAAGGCAGGGGAATCGGAGGGCTGGAAACACCATATATTTT.

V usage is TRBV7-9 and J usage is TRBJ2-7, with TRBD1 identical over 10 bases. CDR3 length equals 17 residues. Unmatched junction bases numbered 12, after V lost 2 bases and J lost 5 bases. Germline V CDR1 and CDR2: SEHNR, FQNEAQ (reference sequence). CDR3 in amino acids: CASSLWRKTGGRNEQYF. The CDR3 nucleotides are TGTGCCAGCAGCTTATGGCGAAAGACAGGGGGCAGGAACGAGCAGTACTTC.

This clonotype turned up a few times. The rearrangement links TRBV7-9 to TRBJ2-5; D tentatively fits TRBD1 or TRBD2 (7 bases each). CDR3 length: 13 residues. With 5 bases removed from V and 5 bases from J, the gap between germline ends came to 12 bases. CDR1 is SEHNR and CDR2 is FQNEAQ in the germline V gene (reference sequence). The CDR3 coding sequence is TGTGCCAGCAGCCCCAGGGGGGGCGAGACCCAGTACTTC. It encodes CASSPRGGETQYF.

The CDR3 DNA reads as TGTGCCAGCAGTTACAACCGAAATGAAAAACTGTTTTTT. Encoded protein: CASSYNRNEKLFF. This chain joins TRBV6-5 and TRBJ1-4; unclear D gene. CDR1 is MNHEY and CDR2 is SVGAGI in the germline V gene. The V end was cut by 2 bases, the J end by 5 bases, with 6 bases between. This CDR3 has 13 residues.

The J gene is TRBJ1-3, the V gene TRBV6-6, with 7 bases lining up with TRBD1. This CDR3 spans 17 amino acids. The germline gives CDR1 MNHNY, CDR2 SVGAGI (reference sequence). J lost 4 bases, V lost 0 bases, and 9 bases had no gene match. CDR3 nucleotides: TGTGCCAGCAGTTACTCGCCGAAGGGGGCGCGGGGAAACACCATATATTTT. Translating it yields CASSYSPKGARGNTIYF.